One sample yielded the 29 T cell receptor beta chains listed below, sequenced in a study of PD-1 blockade in classical Hodgkin lymphoma. Indicated time point: cycle 4 day 1 (C4D1), after more than 5 weeks of nivolumab. Every single patient, without exception, relapsed after autologous stem cell transplantation, and brentuximab vedotin exposure varied. Generated by immunoSEQ multiplex PCR, the TCRdb table keeps only in-frame clones and is missing some. The sample includes fewer than 50,000 clones, more than 70% of them seen just once. Sequencing used peripheral blood mononuclear cells (PBMCs), obtained before the fourth cycle of nivolumab. Receptors were obtained from a human donor with classical Hodgkin lymphoma.

The chain is built from TRBV5-6 and TRBJ1-1; TRBD1 matches 7 bases. Germline CDR1 is SGHDT and CDR2 is YYEEEE. Losses at the gene ends were 5 bases for V and 3 bases for J; bases not matched to a gene: 10. The CDR3 spans 15 residues. As DNA, the CDR3 is TGTGCCAGCAGTCTTTACAGGGGTGAGGACACTGAAGCTTTCTTT. Translating gives CASSLYRGEDTEAFF.

The J gene is TRBJ1-1, the V gene TRBV6-5; a weak D match, TRBD1 (5 bases). There are 15 residues in the CDR3. Germline V gene sequence: CDR1 MNHEY, CDR2 SVGAGI. The V end lost 2 bases, the J end lost 5 bases, and 15 bases lay between the germline ends. CDR3 amino acids: CASSYGDQGRTEAFF. CDR3 sequence (DNA): TGTGCCAGCAGTTACGGAGATCAGGGAAGAACTGAAGCTTTCTTT.

CDR3: CASGGAGDTQYF. CDR3 nucleotides: TGTGCCAGTGGGGGGGCCGGTGATACGCAGTATTTT. The chain is built from TRBV11-3 and TRBJ2-3, with a weak D call TRBD2 (7 bases). The CDR3 length is 12 residues. The germline V and J ends were trimmed by 9 bases and 6 bases, with 13 bases remaining between them. Germline CDR1 is SGHNT and CDR2 is YENEEA.

The table lists this clone with a count of one. V is TRBV29-1 and J is TRBJ2-5; D gene unclear. Germline values: CDR1 SQVTM, CDR2 ANQGSEA. CDR3 size: 12 residues. Trimming removed 3 bases from V and 5 bases from J, with 10 bases in between. CDR3 region: CSVDSVSETQYF. CDR3 coding DNA: TGCAGCGTTGACTCCGTATCCGAGACCCAGTACTTC.

The chain couples TRBV7-1 to TRBJ1-2; 9 bases fit TRBD1. TRBV7-1 is identified as an open reading frame with a role that is uncertain. Trimming at V came to 3 bases and at J to 2 bases, leaving 1 base not matched to a gene. The CDR3 totals 14 residues. The CDR3 loop reads CASSSGQGNYGYTF. For the CDR3, the DNA is TGTGCCAGCAGCTCCGGACAGGGGAACTATGGCTACACCTTC.

The V and J genes are TRBV7-9 and TRBJ1-4; D gene uncertain. This CDR3 is 15 amino acids long. CDR1 SEHNR and CDR2 FQNEAQ come from the germline V gene (reference sequence). The V end lost 1 base, the J end lost 5 bases, and 11 bases lay between the germline ends. CDR3 protein: CASSLGGALNEKLFF. In DNA form, the CDR3 reads TGTGCCAGCAGCTTAGGAGGAGCTTTAAATGAAAAACTGTTTTTT.

The rearrangement joins TRBV6-5 to TRBJ1-6; 9 bases are shared with TRBD1. Germline values: CDR1 MNHEY, CDR2 SVGAGI. This CDR3 has 15 amino acids. V shed 2 bases, J shed 9 bases, and the junction held 5 bases outside the gene matches. The CDR3 loop reads CASSYADRGSSPLHF. The CDR3 DNA follows: TGTGCCAGCAGTTACGCGGACAGGGGTAGTTCACCCCTCCACTTT.

V usage is TRBV11-2 and J usage is TRBJ1-1; weak D call: TRBD1 (6 bases). The CDR3 runs to 15 residues. Germline V gene lookup returns CDR1 SGHAT and CDR2 FQNNGV. Trimming took 5 bases from V and 0 from J, leaving 13 bases between them. The CDR3 DNA sequence: TGTGCCAGCAGCCAATGGACAGCCATGAACACTGAAGCTTTCTTT. It specifies CASSQWTAMNTEAFF. Variable domain in full (rest from reference TRBV11-2 and TRBJ1-1): EAGVAQSPRYKIIEKRQSVAFWCNPISGHATLYWYQQILGQGPKLLIQFQNNGVVDDSQLPKDRFSAERLKGVDSTLKIQPAKLEDSAVYLCASSQWTAMNTEAFFGQGTRLTVV.

The V call is TRBV11-3, the J call TRBJ2-7; 11 nucleotides align to TRBD1. CDR1 and CDR2 from the germline V gene are SGHNT and YENEEA. With 5 bases clipped from V and 1 base from J, the junction kept 19 bases outside the gene matches. This CDR3 comprises 20 residues. The CDR3 coding sequence is TGTGCCAGCAGCACACGGGCTGGAGGCGGGACAGGGGGTGATTCCTACGAGCAGTACTTC. Its protein is CASSTRAGGGTGGDSYEQYF.

V gene TRBV9 combines with J gene TRBJ2-1, with D tentatively TRBD2 (5 bases). The CDR3 length is 15 residues. Trimming cost V 0 bases and J 3 bases, with 10 bases left between them. Germline lookup yields CDR1 SGDLS and CDR2 YYNGEE. CDR3: CASSVGGLSYNEQFF. As DNA, the CDR3 is TGTGCCAGCAGCGTAGGAGGGCTAAGCTACAATGAGCAGTTCTTC.

The chain joins TRBV11-2 to TRBJ1-2, with a possible D match to TRBD1 (5 bases). There are 13 residues in the CDR3. Trimming left V 1 base short and J 2 bases short, with 5 bases between. The germline V gene has CDR1 SGHAT and CDR2 FQNNGV. CDR3 coding DNA: TGTGCCAGCAGCTTAGGGACAAACTATGGCTACACCTTC. Its protein product is CASSLGTNYGYTF.

This clone was picked up a small number of times. The chain carries TRBV7-2 and TRBJ1-1; tentative D call: TRBD1 (6 bases). CDR1 and CDR2 (germline): SGHTA, FQGNSA. This CDR3 spans 14 amino acids. The germline V and J ends were trimmed by 3 bases and 2 bases, with 10 bases remaining between them. The CDR3 here is CASSFWTENTEAFF. DNA for the CDR3: TGTGCCAGCAGCTTTTGGACAGAAAACACTGAAGCTTTCTTT.

CDR3 in DNA: TGTGCCAGCTCGGTTGGACCGGTCAATCAGCCCCAGCATTTT. It specifies CASSVGPVNQPQHF. The J gene is TRBJ1-5, the V gene TRBV18; no firm D call. The CDR3 runs to 14 residues. Germline V gene data show CDR1 as KGHSH and CDR2 as LQKENI. The V end was cut by 6 bases, the J end by 3 bases, with 12 bases between.

V is TRBV19 and J is TRBJ1-5; D is unclear. This CDR3 spans 15 amino acids. Deletions cut 3 bases from V and 7 bases from J, with 16 bases between. Germline V CDR1 and CDR2: LNHDA, SQIVND (reference sequence). The CDR3 bases are TGTGCCAGTAGTATTTTCGCACGGGAAGAACAGCCCCAGCATTTT. Translated: CASSIFAREEQPQHF.

The chain uses TRBV6-1 and TRBJ2-7; D is ambiguous. V gave up 7 bases and J gave up 2 bases, with 12 bases separating them. Germline-derived CDR1 and CDR2 are MNHNS and SASEGT. The CDR3 loop spans 13 amino acids. CDR3 residues: CASTEDGAYEQYF. Written as DNA, the CDR3 is TGTGCCAGCACTGAGGACGGTGCCTACGAGCAGTACTTC.

This sequence joins TRBV6-4 and TRBJ2-1; D is possibly TRBD1 (6 bases). Trimming took off 5 bases at V and 4 bases at J, with 12 bases between the two ends. Germline-derived CDR1 and CDR2 are MRHNA and SNTAGT. This CDR3 contains 14 residues. The CDR3 reads CASSPGQRYNEQFF. Written as DNA, the CDR3 is TGTGCCAGCAGTCCGGGACAAAGATACAATGAGCAGTTCTTC.

This clone was counted once. This chain uses TRBV30 with TRBJ1-4; 7 bases align to TRBD1. The CDR3 totals 20 residues. The germline CDR1 and CDR2 sequences are GTSNPN and SVGIG (reference sequence). Losses at the gene ends were 4 bases for V and 7 bases for J; bases not matched to a gene: 27. CDR3 nucleotides: TGTGCCTGGATTGGCCCTCCGACAGGGAGGTTACGCGGGGAGGGTGAAAAACTGTTTTTT. This gives the protein CAWIGPPTGRLRGEGEKLFF.

The V gene is TRBV5-4, the J gene TRBJ2-7; a possible D gene is TRBD2 (7 bases). The CDR3 totals 14 residues. Germline V gene data show CDR1 as SGHNT and CDR2 as YYREEE (reference sequence). V was shortened by 2 bases and J by 6 bases, with 15 bases between the two germline ends. This CDR3 is CASSLVGGRGEQYF. CDR3 bases: TGTGCCAGCAGCTTAGTCGGGGGGCGCGGCGAGCAGTACTTC.

The chain recombines TRBV7-2 with TRBJ1-5; D possibly corresponds to TRBD1 (6 bases). V dropped 3 bases and J dropped 2 bases, with 11 bases sitting between them. The CDR3 covers 15 residues. Germline V gene lookup returns CDR1 SGHTA and CDR2 FQGNSA. For the CDR3, the DNA is TGTGCCAGCAGCTTCTCCGCAGGGGGCAATCAGCCCCAGCATTTT. Translated: CASSFSAGGNQPQHF.

This clone appeared many times. The V and J genes are TRBV2 and TRBJ1-3; no clear D. This CDR3 has 16 residues. Germline assignment: CDR1 SNHLY and CDR2 FYNNEI. V shed 3 bases and J shed 4 bases, with 16 bases lying between them. The CDR3 loop reads CASSEREGYLGNTIYF. CDR3 DNA sequence: TGTGCCAGCAGTGAGAGGGAAGGGTATCTGGGAAACACCATATATTTT.

This chain joins TRBV7-2 and TRBJ2-7; 10 nucleotides align to TRBD2. V trimming: 8 bases; J trimming: 6 bases; junction bases outside the gene matches: 13. Per the germline V gene, CDR1 is SGHTA and CDR2 is FQGNSA. The CDR3 covers 15 residues. The CDR3 nucleotides read TGTGCCAGCTCCATAGAGACTAGCGGGTATGGCGAGCAGTACTTC. Translation gives CASSIETSGYGEQYF.

The genes are TRBV9 and TRBJ2-7; D not resolved. CDR1 and CDR2 from the germline V gene are SGDLS and YYNGEE. V shed 3 bases and J shed 1 base, with 11 bases lying between them. The CDR3 runs to 14 residues. The CDR3 is CASSGDDWSYEQYF. The CDR3 DNA reads TGTGCCAGCAGCGGAGACGACTGGTCCTACGAGCAGTACTTC.

This clone was seen a few times. The chain carries TRBV5-5 and TRBJ2-1, with TRBD1 matching over 12 bases. Germline values: CDR1 SGHKS, CDR2 YYEKEE (reference sequence). This CDR3 spans 15 amino acids. V shed 5 bases, J shed 9 bases, and the junction held 9 bases outside the gene matches. CDR3 sequence reads: CASSTGQGALGEQFF. CDR3 nucleotide sequence: TGTGCCAGCAGTACGGGACAGGGGGCGTTGGGTGAGCAGTTCTTC.

Regarding this clone: Other DNA sequences in this sample translate to the same CDR3. V and J are TRBV5-1 and TRBJ2-2; 7 nucleotides align to TRBD1. This CDR3 comprises 16 residues. V was clipped by 1 base and J by 0 bases; unmatched bases: 3. Per the germline V gene, CDR1 is SGHRS and CDR2 is YFSETQ. As DNA, the CDR3 is TGCGCCAGCAGCTTGTCCGGGACAGCGAACACCGGGGAGCTGTTTTTT. Translated: CASSLSGTANTGELFF.

The V gene is TRBV19, the J gene TRBJ1-6; D perhaps matches TRBD1 (6 bases). The V end lost 6 bases, the J end lost 10 bases, and 13 bases lay between the germline ends. Germline-derived CDR1 and CDR2 are LNHDA and SQIVND (reference sequence). The CDR3 is 13 residues long. For the CDR3, the DNA is TGTGCCAGTAGAGACAGGAGGGGCTCACCCCTCCACTTT. The encoded protein is CASRDRRGSPLHF.

CDR3 DNA: TGTGCCAGCAGTTTTCCAGGGGGAAGAGGCTACACCTTC. Its protein is CASSFPGGRGYTF. The chain has TRBV6-1 and TRBJ1-2; 7 bases are shared with TRBD1. The germline V gene has CDR1 MNHNS and CDR2 SASEGT. CDR3 length: 13 amino acids. V trimming: 5 bases; J trimming: 8 bases; junction bases outside the gene matches: 8.

This chain links TRBV4-2 with TRBJ2-6, with D uncertain. With 3 bases removed from V and 1 base from J, the gap between germline ends came to 4 bases. CDR3 length: 14 amino acids. Germline V gene lookup returns CDR1 LGHNA and CDR2 YNFKEQ. Here the CDR3 DNA reads TGTGCCAGCAGCCACCCTTCTGGGGCCAACGTCCTGACTTTC. It is translated as CASSHPSGANVLTF.

This chain joins TRBV18 and TRBJ2-7; 7 bases align to TRBD1. The germline V gene has CDR1 KGHSH and CDR2 LQKENI. This CDR3 has 15 residues. With V trimmed by 0 bases and J by 6 bases, 8 bases remained unmatched. As DNA, the CDR3 is TGTGCCAGCTCACCACCAACGACAGGGCCAGTCGAGCAGTACTTC. Translation: CASSPPTTGPVEQYF.

The chain combines TRBV7-9 with TRBJ1-6; 9 bases line up with TRBD1. The trim removed 3 bases at V and 7 bases at J, leaving 7 bases unmatched. The V gene's germline CDR1 is SEHNR and CDR2 FQNEAQ (reference sequence). CDR3 length equals 16 residues. CDR3 sequence: CASSFTRTGVNSPLHF. In DNA form, the CDR3 reads TGTGCCAGCAGCTTCACCCGGACAGGGGTAAATTCACCCCTCCACTTT.